The 17 T cell receptor beta chains below were found in one sample sequenced in a study of T cells in Graves' hyperthyroidism and ophthalmopathy. Researchers took RNA transcripts and amplified the TCR beta CDR3 regions from them. HTBI primers drove first-round RT-PCR of the TCR CDR3. MiXCR was run by TCRdb on the multiplex PCR reads, yielding one entry per CDR3 protein. This table has hundreds of thousands of distinct CDR3 sequences, around 15% appearing once. Source material: blood. All receptors come from a woman in her thirties or forties with Graves' hyperthyroidism.

This clonotype was detected ten times or more. The chain recombines TRBV28 with TRBJ2-1; no clear D. V lost 4 bases and J 8 bases, leaving 9 bases between the germline ends. This CDR3 comprises 12 residues. The germline CDR1 and CDR2 sequences are MDHEN and SYDVKM. In nucleotides, the CDR3 is TGTGCCAGCAGTTCGGGTACGGATGAGCAGTTCTTC. Amino acids: CASSSGTDEQFF.

V usage is TRBV12-3 or TRBV12-4 and J usage is TRBJ1-5, with 11 positions matching TRBD1. V lost 6 bases to trimming and J lost 6 bases; unmatched junction nucleotides: 1. The CDR3 runs 13 residues. The CDR3 region is CASRGQGVQPQHF. DNA of the CDR3: TGTGCCAGCAGGGGACAGGGGGTTCAGCCCCAGCATTTT.

This clonotype was seen a few times. This chain uses TRBV5-1 with TRBJ1-4; D is unresolved. This CDR3 has 13 amino acids. Deletions cut 2 bases from V and 1 base from J, with 3 bases between. CDR1 is SGHRS and CDR2 is YFSETQ in the germline V gene. The CDR3 protein is CASSLETNEKLFF. In DNA, the CDR3 is TGCGCCAGCAGCTTAGAAACTAATGAAAAACTGTTTTTT.

For this clonotype: This may come from a read error, since a much larger clone is one base off. The chain links TRBV3-1 to TRBJ2-1; 14 bases match TRBD2. Germline V gene sequence: CDR1 LGHDT, CDR2 YNNKEL (reference sequence). The CDR3 extends over 17 amino acids. The CDR3 is CANSQAAGTSGRNEQFF. For the CDR3, the DNA is TGTGCCAACAGCCAAGCCGCGGGGACTAGCGGGAGAAATGAGCAGTTCTTC.

This clonotype has at least ten counts. The chain couples TRBV9 to TRBJ2-3; 9 nucleotides line up with TRBD1. V shed 3 bases, J shed 5 bases, and the junction held 10 bases outside the gene matches. The CDR3 sequence is 16 residues long. The germline V gene has CDR1 SGDLS and CDR2 YYNGEE. The DNA for the CDR3 is TGTGCCAGCAGCGCCACGACAGGGGGGGAAGTAGATACGCAGTATTTT. Its translation: CASSATTGGEVDTQYF.

The chain uses TRBV5-4 and TRBJ1-1; 10 bases agree with TRBD1. Germline V gene lookup returns CDR1 SGHNT and CDR2 YYREEE (reference sequence). The V and J ends lost 4 bases and 0 bases, in that order; junction bases with no gene match: 3. The CDR3 is 15 residues long. The chain's CDR3 is CASSMGQGLNTEAFF. In DNA, the CDR3 is TGTGCCAGCAGCATGGGACAGGGGCTGAACACTGAAGCTTTCTTT.

In its sample, this clonotype was seen a few times. The V call is TRBV5-1, the J call TRBJ1-4; D is unclear. Germline V CDR1 and CDR2: SGHRS, YFSETQ. CDR3 size: 16 residues. V lost 2 bases and J 0 bases, leaving 11 bases between the germline ends. The CDR3 DNA is TGCGCCAGCAGCTTCCAGCCAGCCCCAACTAATGAAAAACTGTTTTTT. Translating it yields CASSFQPAPTNEKLFF. The complete variable domain, with remaining parts taken from reference TRBV5-1 and TRBJ1-4, reads KAGVTQTPRYLIKTRGQQVTLSCSPISGHRSVSWYQQTPGQGLQFLFEYFSETQRNKGNFPGRFSGRQFSNSRSEMNVSTLELGDSALYLCASSFQPAPTNEKLFFGSGTQLSVL.

This clonotype was detected ten times or more. The chain carries TRBV11-2 and TRBJ2-1, with D perhaps matching TRBD2 (5 bases). The length of the CDR3 is 14 residues. The V gene lost 1 base and the J gene lost 8 bases, with 12 bases spanning the gap. CDR1 and CDR2 from the germline V gene are SGHAT and FQNNGV. CDR3 in amino acids: CASSLGRVLDEQFF. The CDR3 region has the DNA TGTGCCAGCAGCTTAGGGCGGGTTTTGGATGAGCAGTTCTTC. The whole variable domain, filled in from reference TRBV11-2 and TRBJ2-1, reads EAGVAQSPRYKIIEKRQSVAFWCNPISGHATLYWYQQILGQGPKLLIQFQNNGVVDDSQLPKDRFSAERLKGVDSTLKIQPAKLEDSAVYLCASSLGRVLDEQFFGPGTRLTVL.

V gene TRBV9 combines with J gene TRBJ2-6, with D perhaps matching TRBD2 (6 bases). Germline values: CDR1 SGDLS, CDR2 YYNGEE. V lost 0 bases, J lost 0 bases, and 10 bases lay in between. The CDR3 is 17 residues long. This CDR3 is CASSVERGSSGANVLTF. DNA for the CDR3: TGTGCCAGCAGCGTAGAACGGGGGAGCTCTGGGGCCAACGTCCTGACTTTC.

Concerning this clonotype itself: Just one base apart from a much larger clone, this may be a read error. The chain joins TRBV6-1 to TRBJ2-2; 8 bases are shared with TRBD2. With 6 bases clipped from V and 3 bases from J, the junction kept 3 bases outside the gene matches. CDR1 is MNHNS, CDR2 SASEGT, per germline. The CDR3 spans 14 residues. The CDR3 is CASRRREDTGELFF. CDR3 DNA: TGTGCCAGCAGAAGGCGGGAGGACACCGGGGAGCTGTTTTTT.

This clonotype was detected only a few times. At one end the junction does not follow the germline gene, possibly because of a read error. CDR3 loop: CASSYSGGDYGHTF. The CDR3 DNA sequence: TGTGCCAGCAGTTACTCAGGGGGCGACTATGGCCACACCTTC. V is TRBV6-2 or TRBV6-3 and J is TRBJ1-2; 7 positions agree with TRBD1. In germline, CDR1 is MNHEY, CDR2 SVGEGT. This CDR3 region has 14 residues.

This clonotype was picked up many times. The chain couples TRBV20-1 to TRBJ2-1; TRBD2 aligns across 12 bases. The CDR3 is 15 amino acids. Germline CDR1 reads DFQATT; CDR2 reads SNEGSKA (reference sequence). With V trimmed by 0 bases and J by 6 bases, 3 bases remained unmatched. CDR3 loop: CSARDLAGGINEQFF. DNA for the CDR3: TGCAGTGCTAGAGATCTAGCGGGAGGGATCAATGAGCAGTTCTTC.

This clonotype was recorded many times. This chain connects TRBV11-3 to TRBJ2-1, with no clear D. CDR1 SGHNT and CDR2 YENEEA come from the germline V gene. The CDR3 is 13 amino acids. Trimming cost V 0 bases and J 5 bases, with 5 bases left between them. The CDR3 DNA is TGTGCCAGCAGCTTAGAGCCAGACAATGAGCAGTTCTTC. Translating gives CASSLEPDNEQFF.

V is TRBV10-2 and J is TRBJ2-5; D is perhaps TRBD1 or TRBD2 (6 bases each). The CDR3 sequence is 13 residues long. Germline V lookup: CDR1 WSHSY, CDR2 SAAADI. V dropped 10 bases and J dropped 5 bases, with 17 bases sitting between them. DNA for the CDR3: TGCGCCATCGCCCGGGGGCGCGGGGAGACCCAGTACTTC. Its translation is CAIARGRGETQYF.

The sample holds many counts of this clonotype. This rearrangement joins TRBV3-1 to TRBJ2-5, with a tentative D call TRBD2 (6 bases). CDR3 size: 17 residues. Deletions cut 0 bases from V and 1 base from J, with 15 bases between. From germline, CDR1 is LGHDT and CDR2 YNNKEL (reference sequence). CDR3 nucleotides: TGTGCCAGCAGCCAAGAAGTAGGTCGGGGGACCCAAGAGACCCAGTACTTC. It encodes CASSQEVGRGTQETQYF.

At least ten counts were recorded for this clonotype. This sequence joins TRBV6-1 and TRBJ1-1; D remains unclear. Germline lookup yields CDR1 MNHNS and CDR2 SASEGT. V lost 4 bases to trimming and J lost 0 bases, with 9 bases between them. The length of the CDR3 is 14 residues. CDR3 region: CASSGTFMNTEAFF. DNA for the CDR3: TGTGCCAGCAGTGGGACTTTCATGAACACTGAAGCTTTCTTT.

This clonotype was seen only a few times. The chain combines TRBV19 with TRBJ2-2; 7 bases match TRBD1. This CDR3 has 14 amino acids. After removal of 5 bases from V and 6 bases from J, the junction contained 6 bases not matched to a gene. Germline assignment: CDR1 LNHDA and CDR2 SQIVND (reference sequence). As DNA, the CDR3 is TGTGCCAGTAGTGGGGGACAGTATCCCGGGGAGCTGTTTTTT. It codes for CASSGGQYPGELFF.